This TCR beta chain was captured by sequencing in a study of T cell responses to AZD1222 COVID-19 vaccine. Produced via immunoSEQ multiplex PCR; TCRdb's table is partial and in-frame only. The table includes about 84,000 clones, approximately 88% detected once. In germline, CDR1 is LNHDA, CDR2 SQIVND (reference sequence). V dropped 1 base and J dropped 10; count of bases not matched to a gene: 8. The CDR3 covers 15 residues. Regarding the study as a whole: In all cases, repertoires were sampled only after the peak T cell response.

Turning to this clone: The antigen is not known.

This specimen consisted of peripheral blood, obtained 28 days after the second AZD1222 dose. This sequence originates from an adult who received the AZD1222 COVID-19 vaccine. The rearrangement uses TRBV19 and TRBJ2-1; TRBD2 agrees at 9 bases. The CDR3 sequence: CASSIAGGGAREQFF. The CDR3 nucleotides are TGTGCCAGTAGTATAGCTGGCGGGGGGGCCAGGGAGCAGTTCTTC.